This T cell receptor beta chain was sequenced for a study of OX40 agonist ivuxolimab in advanced cancers. In the study overall: The costimulatory receptor OX40 (CD134) was targeted by ivuxolimab, a fully human IgG2 agonistic monoclonal antibody. Intravenous ivuxolimab was administered to patients every 2 weeks at six dose levels: 0.01, 0.1, 0.3, 1.5, 3 and 10 mg/kg. Of the 50 or so patients in dose escalation, 19 had hepatocellular carcinoma, around 15 had melanoma, 9 had renal cell carcinoma and 9 had head and neck cancer. A male proportion of almost 85% and a mean age of about 60 years, ranging from roughly 23 to 90, were recorded for the dose-escalation cohort. Patients were allowed to have had prior anti-PD-1, anti-PD-L1 or anti-CTLA-4 therapy, and 40% of the dose-escalation patients had been treated with checkpoint inhibitors. Partial responses occurred in three dose-escalation patients, of whom one had hepatocellular carcinoma and two had cutaneous melanoma. The point of sequencing TCRbeta in the periphery was to test whether ivuxolimab changed TCR sequence diversity and drove clonal T-cell expansion. The paper covers the monotherapy dose-escalation part of the phase I ivuxolimab trial, which included N = 52 patients.

This clone was observed a few times. No cognate antigen has been identified for it. Base qualities are not recorded, but no much larger clone differs from it by a single base. Compared with germline, V lacks 2 bases and J lacks 7 bases; bases without a gene match: 9. Looking up the germline V gene yields CDR1 SGDLS and CDR2 YYNGEE. The CDR3 runs 16 residues from the cysteine to the phenylalanine. Just CDR3 DNA is preserved here, 48 bases in frame from base 1. Genomic DNA was isolated from the sorted cells so that the TCRbeta CDR3 region could be sequenced. The immunoSEQ Assay was used for sequencing of TCRbeta CDR3 regions. TCRdb obtained this table from immuneACCESS and retained in-frame rearrangements with V and J assigned. These tables miss some clones; where compared with another copy, unresolved V genes account for less than half of the shortfall, and the remainder is unexplained. In all, the sample holds around 69,000 clones, and 70% to 90% of those were seen once. About 2.6% of the sample comes from the top ten.

What the work shows at the level of the full study, not this receptor alone: On average, CD8+ T cells showed more expanded clones than CD4+ T cells after ivuxolimab. Low levels of normalized T-cell clonal expansion were also seen in some nonresponding patients. The antigen specificity of the peripheral T cells that underwent clonal expansion was not determined. Partial responders in the 0.1-3.0 mg/kg groups had among the lowest normalized peripheral clonal expansion, especially among CD8+ T cells. At doses of 0.1 to 3.0 mg/kg, clonal expansion of both CD4+ and CD8+ blood T cells was observed from baseline to week 6.

The trial excluded patients who had a history of autoimmune disease or who were on systemic immunosuppression. Peripheral blood for TCR sequencing was drawn from every dose cohort at baseline, at cycle 4 day 1 and at cycle 7 day 1. The samples were drawn from a first-in-human, open-label, multicenter phase I dose-escalation trial of ivuxolimab. Adults with locally advanced or metastatic melanoma, renal cell carcinoma, hepatocellular carcinoma or head and neck squamous cell carcinoma were enrolled in the trial. Before TCR sequencing, CD4+ T cells and CD8+ T cells from peripheral blood were sorted into separate populations.

The sequence derives from an adult with an advanced solid tumor such as melanoma, head and neck, liver or kidney cancer. This chain is built from TRBV9 and TRBJ2-1; TRBD2 lines up with 10 middle nucleotides. This sample comprised CD4+ or CD8+ T cells sorted from blood, obtained in a trial of the OX40 agonist ivuxolimab. The DNA sequence is as follows: TGTGCCAGCAGCGTGGCCGGGACTAGCGCACCGAATGAGCAGTTCTTC. The translation is CASSVAGTSAPNEQFF.